The clone carrying this T cell receptor (beta chain) was observed a handful of times. This record belongs to a study of blood T cell repertoires in COVID-19. Study details: The United States, Italy and Spain were the sources of the acute and convalescent COVID-19 samples. Sources were T cells, B-cell-depleted T cells, or PBMCs; the material itself was cDNA or gDNA.

The V gene lost 9 bases and the J gene lost 8 bases, with 25 bases spanning the gap. The CDR3 runs 15 residues. Germline CDR1 reads LNHNV; CDR2 reads YYDKDF (reference sequence). Original processing notes: Scientists estimated how many nucleated cells there were by amplifying reference gene primers. TCRdb's table, derived via immunoSEQ multiplex PCR, lists solely in-frame clones and lacks some. The V and J calls and clone size come from that table; D and trimming were worked out from the DNA. The sample yields just over 150,000 clones, about 85% seen once. J is TRBJ1-2 and V is TRBV15; weak D call: TRBD1 (5 bases). Sequencing input: peripheral blood. This receptor was identified in a human donor with acute or convalescent COVID-19. The donor label of this sample is uncertain. CDR3 sequence: CATTTRTPVGQGYTF. The CDR3 nucleotides read TGTGCCACTACGACCCGTACCCCAGTGGGGCAGGGCTACACCTTC. Variable domain in full (rest from reference TRBV15 and TRBJ1-2): DAMVIQNPRYQVTQFGKPVTLSCSQTLNHNVMYWYQQKSSQAPKLLFHYYDKDFNNEADTPDNFQSRRPNTSFCFLDIRSPGLGDTAMYLCATTTRTPVGQGYTFGSGTRLTVV.